The source of this TCR beta chain is a study of blood T cell repertoires in COVID-19 (dated by TCRdb to about 2020). In the study overall: Samples covering the acute and convalescent phases of COVID-19 were provided by collaborators in the United States, Italy and Spain. The material from the prospective study consisted of cDNA or gDNA derived from T cells, B-cell-depleted T cells, or PBMCs. Subjects who had been exposed to COVID-19, were actively infected with it, or had recovered from it provided the deeply sampled blood TCRbeta repertoires that made up the dataset. The repertoires were made available in a free public database intended to serve as a resource for research on the immune response to SARS-CoV-2. The samples were drawn from the first 160 participants of the ongoing ImmuneRACE study and from about 1,200 subjects provided by 6 global collaborators. Nearly every sample came with metadata listing a de-identified subject ID, COVID-19 status, age in years and sex. Where HLA class I and class II types were available, the types were taken from metadata supplied by the sample provider, not from assay-based typing. Broad study findings and their caveats: Clinical and demographic metadata were provided uncurated, with the amount varying by source and participant.

TCRbeta CDR3 regions were amplified from genomic DNA by means of the immunoSEQ Assay, a bias-controlled multiplex PCR. As for how the authors treated the data: Nucleated cell counts per sample were estimated from amplification of reference gene primers within the assay. To quantify the absolute abundance of each unique TCRbeta CDR3 rearrangement, sequence reads were collapsed and filtered. For each sample, productive Simpson clonality was calculated as the square root of Simpson's diversity index over productive rearrangements. TCRdb took this table from immuneACCESS and kept in-frame rearrangements with V and J called. Such tables lack part of the clones; where checked against another copy, unresolved V genes explain under half of the gap, and the rest is unexplained. Clonal size and the V and J genes are those of that table, whereas D and trimming came from the DNA. Recorded for this sample are more than 300,000 clones; around 87% of them occurred a single time. The ten largest account for about 10% of the sample.

At one collaborating source in Seattle, patients were enrolled during active infection and were followed longitudinally through the course of disease. The collaborating institutions used their own protocols to collect whole blood in K2EDTA tubes. Collaborator samples were shipped for TCRbeta analysis as frozen whole blood, isolated PBMCs, or DNA extracted from either sample type. Concerning this clone: There is no known antigen for this receptor. Within one base of it there is no much larger clone, and no base qualities were kept.

Sequencing was done on a sample of peripheral blood. The sequence was collected from a woman in her twenties or thirties with COVID-19, enrolled during active disease.

The CDR3 region has the sequence CASSYPPGQGNTDTQYF. Read as DNA, the sequence is TGTGCCAGCAGTTACCCCCCGGGACAGGGTAACACAGATACGCAGTATTTT. The chain links TRBV6-2 or TRBV6-3 with TRBJ2-3; TRBD1 matches 9 bases in the middle. The germline V gene gives CDR1 as MNHEY and CDR2 as SVGEGT. From the cysteine through the phenylalanine, the CDR3 covers 17 amino acids. Only the CDR3 DNA is retained, 51 bases long and in frame from the first base. V and J are trimmed by 2 bases and 2 bases, and the gene matches miss 8 bases of the junction.